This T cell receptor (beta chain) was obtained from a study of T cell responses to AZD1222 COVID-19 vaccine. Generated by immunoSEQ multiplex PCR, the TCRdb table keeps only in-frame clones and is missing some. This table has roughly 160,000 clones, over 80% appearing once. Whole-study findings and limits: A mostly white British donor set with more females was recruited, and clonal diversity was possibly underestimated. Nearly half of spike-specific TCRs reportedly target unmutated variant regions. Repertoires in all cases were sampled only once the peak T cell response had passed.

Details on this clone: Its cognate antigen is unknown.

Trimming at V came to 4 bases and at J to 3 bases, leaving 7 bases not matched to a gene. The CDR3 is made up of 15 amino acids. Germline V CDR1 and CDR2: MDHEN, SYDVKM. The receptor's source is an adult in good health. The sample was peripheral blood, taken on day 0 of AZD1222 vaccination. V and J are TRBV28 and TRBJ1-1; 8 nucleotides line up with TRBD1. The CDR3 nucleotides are TGTGCCAGCAGTTCCCGGACAGGGTCTGACACTGAAGCTTTCTTT. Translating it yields CASSSRTGSDTEAFF.